Following are 11 T cell receptor beta chains from one sample sequenced in a study of blood T cell repertoires in COVID-19. Data came from immunoSEQ multiplex PCR; TCRdb stores just in-frame clones and leaves some out. The sample has roughly 400,000 clones, around 87% seen once. The specimen was PBMCs or T cells enriched from blood (not recorded which). Receptors were obtained from a man aged 25-40 years who had recovered from COVID-19.

This rearrangement joins TRBV5-1 to TRBJ1-2, with a weak D call TRBD1 (6 bases). Germline CDR1 and CDR2: SGHRS and YFSETQ. This CDR3 region has 15 residues. V dropped 0 bases and J dropped 4 bases, with 13 bases sitting between them. In DNA, the CDR3 is TGCGCCAGCAGCTTGGATCCATGGACAGCCTATGGCTACACCTTC. Translating gives CASSLDPWTAYGYTF.

This clone was seen only once. The J gene is TRBJ2-7, the V gene TRBV28; TRBD2 is a possible D gene (5 bases). V was trimmed by 4 bases and J by 4 bases, leaving 20 bases between them. This CDR3 comprises 16 residues. Germline V gene lookup returns CDR1 MDHEN and CDR2 SYDVKM. CDR3 DNA: TGTGCCAGCAGTTCGTTAGGTAAGGGAGAGTCGTACGAGCAGTACTTC. Its protein product is CASSSLGKGESYEQYF. Looking up the rest from reference TRBV28 and TRBJ2-7 gives the full variable domain: DVKVTQSSRYLVKRTGEKVFLECVQDMDHENMFWYRQDPGLGLRLIYFSYDVKMKEKGDIPEGYSVSREKKERFSLILESASTNQTSMYLCASSSLGKGESYEQYFGPGTRLTVT.

The chain recombines TRBV2 with TRBJ1-5, with TRBD1 identical over 9 bases. The V and J ends lost 7 bases and 3 bases, in that order; junction bases with no gene match: 7. CDR1 is SNHLY and CDR2 is FYNNEI in the germline V gene. The CDR3 runs to 15 residues. CDR3 loop: CASTGQGLYNQPQHF. Written as DNA, the CDR3 is TGTGCCAGCACCGGACAGGGGTTATACAATCAGCCCCAGCATTTT.

This clone showed up just once. The chain recombines TRBV5-6 with TRBJ1-5; the match to TRBD1 covers 9 bases. The CDR3 is made up of 15 amino acids. Germline V gene lookup returns CDR1 SGHDT and CDR2 YYEEEE. The ends lost 4 bases at V and 6 bases at J; junction bases unmatched: 8. The CDR3 coding sequence is TGTGCCAGCAGCAAGGGACAGGGTGGTAGTCAGCCCCAGCATTTT. It specifies CASSKGQGGSQPQHF.

The rearrangement joins TRBV27 to TRBJ1-3; TRBD1 matches 7 bases. In germline, CDR1 is MNHEY, CDR2 SMNVEV (reference sequence). This CDR3 contains 14 residues. With V trimmed by 6 bases and J by 4 bases, 6 bases remained unmatched. CDR3 protein: CASRPTGFGNTIYF. The CDR3 region has the DNA TGTGCCAGCAGACCGACAGGGTTCGGAAACACCATATATTTT.

The chain couples TRBV6-4 to TRBJ1-2, with TRBD1 identical over 8 bases. The CDR3 spans 13 residues. V was clipped by 6 bases and J by 6 bases; unmatched bases: 6. Germline V CDR1 and CDR2: MRHNA, SNTAGT. The CDR3 reads CASRRTGGDGYTF. CDR3 DNA: TGTGCCAGCAGACGTACAGGGGGTGATGGCTACACCTTC.

This chain connects TRBV3-1 (or the pseudogene TRBV3-2) to TRBJ1-4, with 8 bases identical to TRBD1. The CDR3 length is 15 residues. Germline V lookup: CDR1 LGHDT, CDR2 YNNKEL (reference sequence). Trimming cost V 4 bases and J 8 bases; bases outside gene matches: 9. The chain's CDR3 is CASSLRTGLGEKLFF. CDR3 nucleotides: TGTGCCAGCAGCCTTCGGACAGGGCTTGGAGAAAAACTGTTTTTT.

The V gene is TRBV5-6, the J gene TRBJ2-7, with D perhaps TRBD2 (5 bases). From germline, CDR1 is SGHDT and CDR2 YYEEEE. The V and J ends lost 4 bases and 2 bases respectively, with 10 bases between them. The CDR3 extends over 13 amino acids. As DNA, the CDR3 is TGTGCCAGCAGCCCTGGACTGGCCTACGAGCAGTACTTC. This gives the protein CASSPGLAYEQYF.

The genes are TRBV18 and TRBJ2-7; D not resolved. Trimming left V 5 bases short and J 0 bases short, with 5 bases between. Germline V gene lookup returns CDR1 KGHSH and CDR2 LQKENI. The CDR3 consists of 12 residues. For the CDR3, the DNA is TGTGCCAGCTCATCAGACTCCTACGAGCAGTACTTC. Its translation: CASSSDSYEQYF.

The chain carries TRBV27 and TRBJ1-6; D ambiguous. The CDR3 is 16 residues long. CDR1 is MNHEY, CDR2 SMNVEV, per germline (reference sequence). V was trimmed by 4 bases and J by 1 base, leaving 11 bases between them. CDR3 coding DNA: TGTGCCAGCAGTTCTCCTGGGCGTTCCTATAATTCACCCCTCCACTTT. Translating gives CASSSPGRSYNSPLHF.

The chain joins TRBV29-1 to TRBJ2-5, with D perhaps TRBD2 (6 bases). The germline V and J ends were trimmed by 8 bases and 2 bases, with 12 bases remaining between them. The CDR3 spans 12 residues. CDR1 SQVTM and CDR2 ANQGSEA come from the germline V gene. CDR3 sequence reads: CSSGTPQETQYF. The CDR3 region has the DNA TGCAGCTCCGGGACTCCGCAAGAGACCCAGTACTTC.